The clone carrying this T cell receptor (beta chain) was observed many times. Antigen: not known. One entry per CDR3 protein, called by TCRdb with MiXCR from the reads. The repertoire consists of about 310,000 distinct CDR3 sequences, with 15% to 20% occurring once and the leading ten covering around 12%. This sample is part of a study of T cell repertoires in cytomegalovirus infection. Study-level information: It can be stated that public TCR beta signatures indicated CMV infection as well as a matching HLA type.

The CDR3 runs to 14 residues. Trimming took 2 bases from V and 5 from J, leaving 13 bases between them. CDR1 and CDR2 (germline): SGHTS, YDEGEE. Regarding the study as a whole: Ex vivo, HLA-C-restricted CMV-specific TCR beta clonotypes prevailed over the rest of the response.

This TCR was sampled from a human donor in good health (CMV status not recorded). Some clones in this sample may be carry-over from other donors' samples. The J gene is TRBJ2-5, the V gene TRBV5-8; D is uncertain. Sequencing was carried out using PBMCs. The CDR3 reads CASSFGPRQETQYF. The CDR3, as DNA: TGTGCCAGCAGCTTCGGACCGCGCCAGGAGACCCAGTACTTC.